Shown below are 4 T cell receptor beta chains from a single sample sequenced in a study of T cell clonality in common variable immunodeficiency. The study, taken as a whole, reports: Reportedly, TCR beta sequences from common variable immunodeficiency showed fewer deletions and N-nucleotide insertions.

No cognate antigen is known for these TCRs. Profiled with immunoSEQ multiplex PCR; TCRdb holds only in-frame clones, not every one. The specimen has more than 30,000 clones, none found just once. The specimen sequenced was peripheral blood mononuclear cells. Receptor source: a human donor with common variable immunodeficiency.

Regarding this clone: Coverage ceases 3 residues before the CDR3 finishes, and the germline J gene fills in the end. This chain connects TRBV19 to TRBJ1-2; 12 nucleotides agree with TRBD1. The trim removed 6 bases at V and 4 bases at J, leaving 15 bases unmatched. The CDR3 sequence is 18 residues long. CDR1 LNHDA and CDR2 SQIVND come from the germline V gene (reference sequence). The sequenced CDR3 bases are TGTGCCAGTAGCTCCACCGGGACAGGGGGCGTTCGGTCCTATGGC. As protein: CASSSTGTGGVRSYG. The full-length CDR3 reads as CASSSTGTGGVRSYGYTF.

About this clone itself: The read is 3 residues too short to cover the CDR3 end, so that end is filled in from the germline J gene. J is TRBJ2-7 and V is TRBV6-2 or TRBV6-3, with D perhaps matching TRBD2 (6 bases). The ends were cut back, 10 bases at V and 3 bases at J, with 22 bases in the middle. This CDR3 comprises 15 residues. Germline assignment: CDR1 MNHEY and CDR2 SVGEGT. CDR3 protein: CATAHRRGAYYEQYF. The covered CDR3 bases are TGTGCCACAGCACACCGGCGGGGAGCATACTACGAG.

With regard to this clone: The observed sequence ends 3 residues before the CDR3 terminus, with the missing tail filled in from the germline J gene. The genes are TRBV6-2 or TRBV6-3 and TRBJ2-5, with unresolved D. Germline-derived CDR1 and CDR2 are MNHEY and SVGEGT. This CDR3 spans 14 amino acids. V dropped 5 bases and J dropped 5 bases, with 15 bases sitting between them. CDR3 region: CASSPLGYWETQYF. The sequenced CDR3 bases are TGTGCCAGCAGTCCCCTCGGGTACTGGGAGACC.

This clone was detected many times. CDR3 DNA (partial): TGTGCCAGTCAACAGGGGACTAATGAAAAA. This translates into CASQQGTNEK. The full CDR3 is CASQQGTNEKLFF. The chain carries TRBV19 and TRBJ1-4; 7 positions agree with TRBD1. Sequencing ends 3 residues short of the CDR3 end; the germline J gene provides the rest. The CDR3 length is 13 residues. The junction had 2 bases not matched to a gene; V was cut back by 8 bases and J by 2 bases. The germline gives CDR1 LNHDA, CDR2 SQIVND (reference sequence).